This T cell receptor (beta chain) is drawn from a study of OX40 agonist ivuxolimab in advanced cancers. The investigators sampled blood at baseline, at cycle 4 day 1, and at cycle 7 day 1. The length of the CDR3 is 14 residues. Germline-derived CDR1 and CDR2 are SGHAT and FQNNGV. V gave up 1 base and J gave up 7 bases; unmatched junction bases: 7. Sequencing used immunoSEQ multiplex PCR; TCRdb keeps in-frame clones, though not all of them. The profile shows fewer than 45,000 clones, 74% of them singletons. The sample in question was CD4+ or CD8+ T cells sorted from blood, obtained in a trial of the OX40 agonist ivuxolimab. The rearrangement uses TRBV11-2 and TRBJ2-7; 7 bases fit TRBD2. The sequence was collected from an adult with an advanced solid tumor such as melanoma, head and neck, liver or kidney cancer. CDR3 in DNA: TGTGCCAGCAGCTTAGTCCCGGTGGGAGGGGAGCAGTACTTC. As protein: CASSLVPVGGEQYF.